This T cell receptor (beta chain) stems from a study of post-analysis software for immune sequencing data. Regarding the study as a whole: Four or five TRBV segments (TRBV5-6, TRBV5-1 and TRBV20-1 among them) occurred more frequently in patients than in controls.

Unique molecular identifiers were present in the TCR beta cDNA libraries. TCRdb re-called the PCR reads with MiXCR, one entry per CDR3 protein. This table has about 800,000 distinct CDR3 sequences, 30% appearing once. V shed 7 bases and J shed 3 bases, with 10 bases lying between them. Germline loops: CDR1 MNHEY, CDR2 SVGEGT. CDR3 size: 12 residues. This clonotype appeared a few times. Its target is unknown. This TCR derives from a girl under 18 with multiple sclerosis. Sequences were obtained from blood. The chain has TRBV6-2 or TRBV6-3 and TRBJ2-7; no clear D. The CDR3, as DNA: TGTGCCAGCATGGAGTTTGACTACGAGCAGTACTTC. Translated, it gives CASMEFDYEQYF.